This TCR beta chain was identified in a study of Ad26.COV2.S vaccination and SARS-CoV-2 variants. Background on the study: This donor came from the COV1001 trial of Ad26.COV2.S.

Study outcomes and limitations: Comparability of non-spike TCR breadth was observed across vaccine and placebo recipients. Individuals receiving vaccine had higher spike-specific TCR breadth than placebo recipients did.

Method: immunoSEQ multiplex PCR; TCRdb's copy keeps in-frame clones and lacks some. The table shows roughly 700,000 clones, with roughly 90% occurring only once. Noted treatment: about 20 received Ad26.COV2.S at low or high dose, single or two shots; several received placebo; per-sample allocation not given. Repertoires come from day 63 after the first vaccine or placebo injection. Cohort 1b enrolled adults aged 18-55 years in Boston. With regard to this clone: The target antigen is unknown.

CDR3 size: 13 residues. CDR1 and CDR2 (germline): SGHRS, YFSETQ. Trimming removed 4 bases at V and 3 bases at J, with 7 bases between. V and J are TRBV5-1 and TRBJ2-2, with a possible D match to TRBD2 (6 bases). Material: peripheral blood, obtained in a trial of Ad26.COV2.S vaccine versus placebo. This receptor was taken from a person aged 18-60 years who received the Ad26.COV2.S COVID-19 vaccine or a placebo. The CDR3 nucleotides are TGCGCCAGCAGCGGAGGGGACACCGGGGAGCTGTTTTTT. It encodes CASSGGDTGELFF.